The T cell receptor (beta chain) under discussion was sequenced for a study of T-cell memory formation after mild COVID-19. As for this clonotype: Its matching antigen is unknown.

Trimming shortened V by 6 bases and J by 5 bases, and 10 bases separated the two germline ends. The CDR3 length is 11 residues. Germline-derived CDR1 and CDR2 are SQVTM and ANQGSEA. Study-wide points: CD4+ clones that contracted lay mainly in CM and EM; CD8+ ones lay in EMRA.

The 5'RACE method, run with constant-segment primers, produced TCR alpha and TCR beta cDNA libraries (carrying sample barcodes and UMIs). TCRdb fed the 5' RACE reads into MiXCR, producing one record per CDR3 protein. Among 550,000 to 700,000 distinct CDR3 sequences, approximately 18% were seen once, and the ten largest hold around 11%. The origin of this receptor is an adult woman who had mild COVID-19 (a few samples of this study predate the infection). Cell type and time point are not known. Sequencing was done on a sample of PBMCs or a T cell subset sorted from them (not recorded which). V gene TRBV29-1 combines with J gene TRBJ2-5; D remains ambiguous. CDR3 region: CSVRPRETQYF. The CDR3 nucleotides read TGCAGCGTGAGACCCCGGGAGACCCAGTACTTC.